Listed below are T cell receptor beta chains from one sample, sequenced in a study of T cell responses to AZD1222 COVID-19 vaccine. The table came from immunoSEQ multiplex PCR; TCRdb's copy has only in-frame clones and leaves some out. The sample has some 120,000 clones, about 91% seen once. The specimen was peripheral blood, collected on day 0 of AZD1222 vaccination. The source is an adult in good health. Both conserved end residues are part of each CDR3. D genes are given only for firm matches. Rows give clone size only sometimes, using once, few, many, or a class for an expanded clone.

d_gene,j_gene,abundance,len,v_gene,CDR3nt,CDR3aa
-,TRBJ1-6,few,18,TRBV7-2,TGTGCCAGCAGCTTAGCCCCGAAACAGAGCTCCTATAATTCACCCCTCCACTTT,CASSLAPKQSSYNSPLHF
TRBD2,TRBJ2-7,few,14,TRBV5-4,TGTGCCAGCAGCTACGTAGCGGGAAGTTACGAGCAGTACTTC,CASSYVAGSYEQYF
-,TRBJ2-1,-,15,TRBV19,TGTGCCAGTAGTATTGGGGCAGGGGCTAAGGATGAGCAGTTCTTC,CASSIGAGAKDEQFF
-,TRBJ1-2,-,12,TRBV30,TGTGCCCGCCAGCGGGGGTTTGATGGCTACACCTTC,CARQRGFDGYTF
-,TRBJ2-7,-,15,TRBV6-2/TRBV6-3,TGTGCCAGCAGCCTCGATGTATGGGGTAGATACGAGCAGTACTTC,CASSLDVWGRYEQYF
TRBD2,TRBJ2-2,few,15,TRBV19,TGTGCCAGTAGGGGACTAGCGGGAGACACCGGGGAGCTGTTTTTT,CASRGLAGDTGELFF
TRBD2,TRBJ2-3,-,17,TRBV24-1,TGTGCCACCAGTGGTCTGAGGAGCGGGGGGGCCCCAGATACGCAGTATTTT,CATSGLRSGGAPDTQYF
-,TRBJ1-4,-,14,TRBV6-1,TGTGCCAGCAGTGAACCACAGGGCAAAGAAAAACTGTTTTTT,CASSEPQGKEKLFF
-,TRBJ1-2,-,19,TRBV6-1,TGTGCCAGCAGTGTATCACCCGGACAGCACCTCTATGTTTACGATGGCTACACCTTC,CASSVSPGQHLYVYDGYTF
-,TRBJ1-1,-,14,TRBV5-4,TGTGCCAGCAGCTGGGAGGGGGGCAACACTGAAGCTTTCTTT,CASSWEGGNTEAFF
-,TRBJ1-4,few,13,TRBV7-9,TGTGCCAGCAGCGTGGGCATGGGCGAAAAACTGTTTTTT,CASSVGMGEKLFF
-,TRBJ1-2,-,15,TRBV11-2,TGTGCCAGCAGCTTAACAGCCCCAAGGGTCTATGGCTACACCTTC,CASSLTAPRVYGYTF
TRBD2,TRBJ2-2,-,14,TRBV19,TGTGCCACAGCGGGGACTAAGAACACCGGGGAGCTGTTTTTT,CATAGTKNTGELFF
TRBD1,TRBJ1-2,-,16,TRBV5-6,TGTGCCAGCAGCCGGGGGGCAGGGGGCGCAGGGTATGGCTACACCTTC,CASSRGAGGAGYGYTF
-,TRBJ1-6,-,15,TRBV5-1,TGCGCCAGCAGCTTGGATCGGGGATTTAATTCACCCCTCCACTTT,CASSLDRGFNSPLHF
TRBD1,TRBJ1-3,-,14,TRBV7-2,TGTGCCAGCAGACCTGGGACAGCTGGAAACACCATATATTTT,CASRPGTAGNTIYF
TRBD1,TRBJ1-1,-,14,TRBV9,TGTGCCAGCAGCGTAGGGACAGGGTACACTGAAGCTTTCTTT,CASSVGTGYTEAFF
TRBD1,TRBJ1-6,-,14,TRBV30,TGTGCCTGGTGGCCCGGGACAGCAAATTCACCCCTCCACTTT,CAWWPGTANSPLHF
-,TRBJ1-2,-,16,TRBV23-1,TGCGCCAGCAGTGAAAAATCGGGACGGTCTAACTATGGCTACACCTTC,CASSEKSGRSNYGYTF
-,TRBJ1-6,-,14,TRBV5-6,TGTGCCAGCGGACTCGTGGGTTCTAATTCACCCCTCCACTTT,CASGLVGSNSPLHF
-,TRBJ2-3,once,13,TRBV5-1,TGCGCCAGCAGCCTAATTAGTGCGGACACGCAGTATTTT,CASSLISADTQYF
-,TRBJ1-4,-,18,TRBV9,TGTGCCAGCAGCGTAGGGATTGGGACGGTCTCCGTCGCAGAAAAACTGTTTTTT,CASSVGIGTVSVAEKLFF
-,TRBJ1-6,-,16,TRBV5-1,TGCGCCAGCAGCTTGGCGGCAGGGAATTTGAATTCACCCCTCCACTTT,CASSLAAGNLNSPLHF
TRBD1,TRBJ1-1,-,14,TRBV2,TGTGCCAGCAGCCCTCTTATCAGGGGGCTTGAAGCTTTCTTT,CASSPLIRGLEAFF
-,TRBJ1-3,-,13,TRBV19,TGTGCCAGTTCCGGGACACGGGGAAACACCATATATTTT,CASSGTRGNTIYF
TRBD1,TRBJ1-3,-,16,TRBV5-1,TGCGCCAGCAGCGTCGCAGGGGGCGATCGAGGAAACACCATATATTTT,CASSVAGGDRGNTIYF
-,TRBJ1-2,-,11,TRBV19,TGTGCCAGTAGGAGTAACTATGGCTACACCTTC,CASRSNYGYTF
-,TRBJ1-5,-,14,TRBV30,TGTGCCTGGAGTGTCGGAATTAGCAATCAGCCCCAGCATTTT,CAWSVGISNQPQHF
TRBD1,TRBJ1-2,-,12,TRBV30,TGTGCCTGGAGGTGGACAGGGAATCTCTACACCTTC,CAWRWTGNLYTF
TRBD1,TRBJ2-3,-,19,TRBV6-1,TGTGCCAGCAGTGAAATGTCGGGGTGGGGGACAGGGGCGTCGTATACGCAGTATTTT,CASSEMSGWGTGASYTQYF
-,TRBJ1-2,-,14,TRBV27,TGTGCCAGCAGTTTCAGGGTCCCACTCTATGGCTACACCTTC,CASSFRVPLYGYTF
-,TRBJ2-7,-,13,TRBV27,TGTGCCAGCAGTCCCGGAGCCTCCTACGAGCAGTACTTC,CASSPGASYEQYF
-,TRBJ1-4,-,15,TRBV7-9,TGTGCCAGCTTTTCCCTCGAGGCGGGTAATGAAAAACTGTTTTTT,CASFSLEAGNEKLFF
TRBD1,TRBJ2-2,-,16,TRBV11-1,TGTGCCAGCAGTTTCGGGACAGGGGAGTGGAGCGGGGAGCTGTTTTTT,CASSFGTGEWSGELFF
-,TRBJ2-1,-,15,TRBV10-3,TGTGCCATCACCCCAGGTCCCAACTCCTACAATGAGCAGTTCTTC,CAITPGPNSYNEQFF
TRBD1,TRBJ1-6,few,14,TRBV9,TGTGCCAGCAGCGTGACAGGGGAAAATTCACCCCTCCACTTT,CASSVTGENSPLHF
-,TRBJ2-4,-,13,TRBV4-3,TGCGCCAGCAGCCAAGCGGGGAGTAACATTCAGTACTTC,CASSQAGSNIQYF
-,TRBJ1-3,-,14,TRBV5-1,TGCGCCAGCAGCTTGGAGGAGGCTGGAAACACCATATATTTT,CASSLEEAGNTIYF
-,TRBJ2-5,-,14,TRBV7-3,TGTGCCAGCAGCCCCAATACAGGGAGGGAGACCCAGTACTTC,CASSPNTGRETQYF
TRBD1,TRBJ1-2,-,17,TRBV27,TGTGCCAGCAGATCGCAAATACCGGGACAGGTGGGCTATGGCTACACCTTC,CASRSQIPGQVGYGYTF
-,TRBJ2-7,-,13,TRBV11-2,TGTGCCAGCAGCTCGGGTCTCTTAAACGAGCAGTACTTC,CASSSGLLNEQYF
-,TRBJ2-3,-,16,TRBV15,TGTGCCACCAGTACAGGGGGAGCGGGAGCGACAGATACGCAGTATTTT,CATSTGGAGATDTQYF
-,TRBJ1-5,-,13,TRBV28,TGTGCCAGCAGTCCTAGGGGGGCACAGCCCCAGCATTTT,CASSPRGAQPQHF
TRBD2,TRBJ2-1,few,16,TRBV6-4,TGTGCCAGCAGTTCGCGCGGGACTAGCGGAGAGAATGAGCAGTTCTTC,CASSSRGTSGENEQFF
TRBD2,TRBJ2-1,-,14,TRBV6-6,TGTGCCAGCAGCCACCAACTAGCGGACAATGAGCAGTTCTTC,CASSHQLADNEQFF
TRBD2,TRBJ2-1,-,17,TRBV7-3,TGTGCCAGCAGCTCCCTAGCGGGGGGGCCCCGTGGGAATGAGCAGTTCTTC,CASSSLAGGPRGNEQFF
TRBD2,TRBJ2-1,-,15,TRBV2,TGTGCCAGCACTCGACTAGCGGGAGGGCCGGATGAGCAGTTCTTC,CASTRLAGGPDEQFF
TRBD2,TRBJ2-1,-,14,TRBV3-1/TRBV3-2,TGTGCCAGCAGCCAACTAGCGGGAGGAAATGAGCAGTTCTTC,CASSQLAGGNEQFF
TRBD1,TRBJ1-2,-,17,TRBV29-1,TGCAGCGGAGCGACTTGGGGGGACAGGGGTAGTAACTATGGCTACACCTTC,CSGATWGDRGSNYGYTF
-,TRBJ1-5,-,15,TRBV7-9,TGTGCCAGCAGCTCAACATACGGACAGAATCAGCCCCAGCATTTT,CASSSTYGQNQPQHF
-,TRBJ1-1,-,16,TRBV18,TGTGCCAGCTCACTCACTCCCCGGAGACCGAACACTGAAGCTTTCTTT,CASSLTPRRPNTEAFF
-,TRBJ1-2,-,15,TRBV4-1,TGCGCCAGCAGCCAAGATCACGTGGGGAACTATGGCTACACCTTC,CASSQDHVGNYGYTF
-,TRBJ1-1,few,13,TRBV7-8,TGTGCCAGCAGCTCCCACCTGAACACTGAAGCTTTCTTT,CASSSHLNTEAFF
TRBD1,TRBJ2-7,many,14,TRBV19,TGTGCCAGTAGTTGGACAGGGATCAGCTACGAGCAGTACTTC,CASSWTGISYEQYF